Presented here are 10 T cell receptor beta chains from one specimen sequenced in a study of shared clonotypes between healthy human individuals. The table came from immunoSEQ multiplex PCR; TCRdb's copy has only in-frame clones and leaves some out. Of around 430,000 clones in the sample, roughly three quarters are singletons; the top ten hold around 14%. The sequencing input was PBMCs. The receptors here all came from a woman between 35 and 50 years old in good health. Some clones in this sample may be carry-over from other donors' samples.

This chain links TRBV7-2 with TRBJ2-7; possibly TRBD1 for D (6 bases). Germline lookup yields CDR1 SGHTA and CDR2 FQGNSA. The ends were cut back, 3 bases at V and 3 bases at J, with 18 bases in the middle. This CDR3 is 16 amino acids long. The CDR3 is CASSFRFDRKVYEQYF. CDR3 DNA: TGTGCCAGCAGCTTTCGATTTGACAGGAAAGTCTACGAGCAGTACTTC.

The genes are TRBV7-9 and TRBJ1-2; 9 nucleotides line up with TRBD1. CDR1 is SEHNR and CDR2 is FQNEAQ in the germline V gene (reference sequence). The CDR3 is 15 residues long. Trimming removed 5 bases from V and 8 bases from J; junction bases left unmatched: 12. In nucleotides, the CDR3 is TGTGCCAGCAGCGCACCCGGACAGGGGAGAAGGGGCTACACCTTC. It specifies CASSAPGQGRRGYTF.

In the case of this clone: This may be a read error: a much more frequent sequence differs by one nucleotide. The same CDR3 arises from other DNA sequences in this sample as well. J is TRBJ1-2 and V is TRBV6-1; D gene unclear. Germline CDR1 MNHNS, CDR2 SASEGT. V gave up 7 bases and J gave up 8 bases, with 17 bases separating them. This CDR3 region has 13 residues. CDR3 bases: TGTGCCAGCAACCCCGGCGAAGGGTCGGGCTACACCTTC. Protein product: CASNPGEGSGYTF.

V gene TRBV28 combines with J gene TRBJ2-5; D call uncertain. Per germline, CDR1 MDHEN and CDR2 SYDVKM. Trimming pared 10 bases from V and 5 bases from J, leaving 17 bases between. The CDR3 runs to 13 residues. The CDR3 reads CAIGATYDETQYF. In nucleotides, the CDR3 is TGTGCCATAGGCGCAACCTACGACGAGACCCAGTACTTC.

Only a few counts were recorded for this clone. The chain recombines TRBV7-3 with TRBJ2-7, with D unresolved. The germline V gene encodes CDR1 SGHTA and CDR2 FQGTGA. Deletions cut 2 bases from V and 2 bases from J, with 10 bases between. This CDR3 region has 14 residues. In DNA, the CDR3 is TGTGCCAGCAGCTTACACGGGCCCCCCTACGAGCAGTACTTC. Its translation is CASSLHGPPYEQYF.

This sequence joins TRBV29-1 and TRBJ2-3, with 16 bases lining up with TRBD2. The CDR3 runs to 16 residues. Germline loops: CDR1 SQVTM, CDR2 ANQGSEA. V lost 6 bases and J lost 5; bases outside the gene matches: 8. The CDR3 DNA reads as TGCAGCGTGGGGGGGACTAGCGGGAGGGCCGAAGATACGCAGTATTTT. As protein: CSVGGTSGRAEDTQYF.

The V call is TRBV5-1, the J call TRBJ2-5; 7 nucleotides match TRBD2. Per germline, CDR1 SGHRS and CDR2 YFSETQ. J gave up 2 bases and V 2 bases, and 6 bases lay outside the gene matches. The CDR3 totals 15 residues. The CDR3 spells CASSFSGGPQETQYF. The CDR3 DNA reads TGCGCCAGCAGCTTTTCGGGAGGACCACAAGAGACCCAGTACTTC.

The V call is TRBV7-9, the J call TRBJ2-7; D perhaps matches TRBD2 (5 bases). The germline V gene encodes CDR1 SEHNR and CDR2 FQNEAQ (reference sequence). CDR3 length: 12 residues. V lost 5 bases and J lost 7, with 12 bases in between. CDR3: CASSLGLGEQYF. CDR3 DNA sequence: TGTGCCAGCAGCCTTGGACTGGGGGAGCAGTACTTC.

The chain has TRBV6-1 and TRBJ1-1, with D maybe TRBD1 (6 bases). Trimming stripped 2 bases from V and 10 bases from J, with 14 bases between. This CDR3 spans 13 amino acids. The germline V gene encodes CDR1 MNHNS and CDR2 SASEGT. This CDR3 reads CASSELGGVRAFF. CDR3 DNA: TGTGCCAGCAGTGAATTAGGGGGGGTACGAGCTTTCTTT.

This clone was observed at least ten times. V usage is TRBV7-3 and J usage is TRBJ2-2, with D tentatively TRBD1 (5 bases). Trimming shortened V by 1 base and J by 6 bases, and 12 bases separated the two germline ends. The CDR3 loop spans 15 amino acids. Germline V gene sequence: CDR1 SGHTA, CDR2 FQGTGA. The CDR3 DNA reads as TGTGCCAGCAGCTTAATAACAGGACCAGCCGGGGAGCTGTTTTTT. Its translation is CASSLITGPAGELFF.